These T cell receptor beta chains were read from a single sample in a study of T cells in Graves' hyperthyroidism and ophthalmopathy. Via MiXCR, TCRdb re-called the multiplex PCR reads, giving one row per CDR3 protein. Of approximately 570,000 distinct CDR3 sequences listed, 15% to 20% are singletons. Sequenced material: blood. The receptors stem from a man aged 40-49 years with Graves' ophthalmopathy. Both conserved end residues are part of each CDR3. D genes are given only for firm matches. Clone size is given for some rows only: seen once, a few or many times, or a class if the clone is expanded.

j_gene,d_gene,v_gene,abundance,CDR3nt,CDR3aa
TRBJ2-1,TRBD2,TRBV24-1,few,TGTGCCACCAGTGACCCCGGACTAGCGGGAGACAATGAGCAGTTCTTC,CATSDPGLAGDNEQFF
TRBJ1-5,-,TRBV5-1,many,TGCGCCAGCAGCTGGGGACATTCTGGGGAAAATCAGCCCCAGCATTTT,CASSWGHSGENQPQHF
TRBJ2-3,-,TRBV5-1,many,TGCGCCAGCAGCCGACAGGAGCATACAGATACGCAGTATTTT,CASSRQEHTDTQYF
TRBJ1-1,-,TRBV20-1,many,TGCAGTGCCACACGGGCGGGGAGGGACACTGAAGCTTTCTTT,CSATRAGRDTEAFF
TRBJ1-2,-,TRBV5-1,many,TGCGCCAGCAGCTTGGAGGGGGACTATGGCTACACCTTC,CASSLEGDYGYTF
TRBJ1-2,-,TRBV7-9,medium-sized,TGTGCCAGCAGCACCAGCCAGGGGCTGGATGGCTACACCTTC,CASSTSQGLDGYTF
TRBJ2-7,-,TRBV11-2,many,TGTGCCAGCAGCAAATCCCCAGGGGGGGAGCAGTACTTC,CASSKSPGGEQYF
TRBJ2-7,-,TRBV4-1,-,TGCGCCAGCAGCCCCGCGGCGGGACCCTACGAGCAGTACTTC,CASSPAAGPYEQYF
TRBJ2-1,-,TRBV6-1,few,TGTGCCAGCAGTGTGGGGGGGCGGGGTGAGCAGTTCTTC,CASSVGGRGEQFF
TRBJ2-2,TRBD1,TRBV6-2/TRBV6-3,few,TGTGCCAGCAGTTATAACAGGGGGTCCGGGGAGCTGTTTTTT,CASSYNRGSGELFF
TRBJ2-1,TRBD2,TRBV14,-,TGTGCCAGCAGCCAAGATCTTGCGGGAGGGCCTAGGGGTGAGCAGTTCTTC,CASSQDLAGGPRGEQFF
TRBJ1-4,-,TRBV7-2,few,TGTGCCAGCACTAGGAGGGTTAATGAAAAACTGTTTTTT,CASTRRVNEKLFF
TRBJ1-1,TRBD1,TRBV7-8,-,TGTGCCAGCAGCTCACGACAGGGGGCGGGAGGCATGAACACTGAAGCTTTCTTT,CASSSRQGAGGMNTEAFF
TRBJ2-3,-,TRBV5-1,many,TGCGCCAGCAGCTTGGACCTACTAGCCAGATTCACAGATACGCAGTATTTT,CASSLDLLARFTDTQYF
TRBJ1-5,-,TRBV15,-,TGTGCCACCAGCAGAGATTTGACAGAAAATCAGCCCCAGCATTTT,CATSRDLTENQPQHF
TRBJ2-1,-,TRBV19,-,TGTGCCAGTAGTAATCGGGGCCTCAATGAGCAGTTCTTC,CASSNRGLNEQFF
TRBJ2-7,-,TRBV20-1,few,TGCAGTGCTAGTTCTGGTGGGGGTGGATCCTACGAGCAGTACTTC,CSASSGGGGSYEQYF
TRBJ2-1,-,TRBV12-3/TRBV12-4,many,TGTGCCAGCAGTCCCGTATGGAGTTTCCATGAGCAGTTCTTC,CASSPVWSFHEQFF
TRBJ1-1,-,TRBV2,many,TGTGCCAGCAGCGCTGCGATCTTTGCTGATAAGGGAGCTTTCTTT,CASSAAIFADKGAFF
TRBJ2-3,-,TRBV12-3/TRBV12-4,-,TGTGCCACCTACTTGCTGGGATCCGCGGCAGATACGCAGTATTTT,CATYLLGSAADTQYF
TRBJ1-3,-,TRBV30,-,TGTGCCTGGACAGGCGCCCGAGGAAACACCATATATTTT,CAWTGARGNTIYF
TRBJ2-2,TRBD1,TRBV28,many,TGTGCCAGCACAAAAGGGGGACAGGCCACCGGGGAGCTGTTTTTT,CASTKGGQATGELFF
TRBJ2-7,-,TRBV18,many,TGTGCCAGCTCACCGGACGGACAGAGCGGGCAGTACTTC,CASSPDGQSGQYF
TRBJ2-7,-,TRBV6-1,few,TGTGCCAGCAGTTCAGGGGCCCGACCCTCCTACGAGCAGTACTTC,CASSSGARPSYEQYF
TRBJ1-5,-,TRBV20-1,many,TGCAGTGCCGCCTCTAATGCCGCGGGGCTTCAGCCCCAGCATTTT,CSAASNAAGLQPQHF
TRBJ2-4,-,TRBV28,many,TGTGCCAGCAGCAGCAGGGTCATCAAAAACATTCAGTACTTC,CASSSRVIKNIQYF
TRBJ2-1,TRBD2,TRBV7-6,many,TGTGCCAGCAGCTTAGCAGGGACTAGCGGTTACAATGAGCAGTTCTTC,CASSLAGTSGYNEQFF
TRBJ2-2,TRBD2,TRBV7-9,few,TGTGCCAGCAGCTTACGACTAGCGGGAGGGACCGGGGAGCTGTTTTTT,CASSLRLAGGTGELFF
TRBJ2-1,-,TRBV20-1,many,TGCAGTGCTAGCCTCCCCTACAATGAGCAGTTCTTC,CSASLPYNEQFF
TRBJ2-2,-,TRBV6-2/TRBV6-3,-,TGTGCCAGCAGCCGACACACGAACACCGGGGAGCTGTTTTTT,CASSRHTNTGELFF
TRBJ2-7,-,TRBV6-2/TRBV6-3,few,TGTGCCAGCAAAGGAACAGGGTTTCAGTACGAGCAGTACTTC,CASKGTGFQYEQYF
TRBJ1-1,TRBD1,TRBV4-1,-,TGCGCCAGCAGCCAAGTTGGACAGGGGGCGCTGGGAACTGAAGCTTTCTTT,CASSQVGQGALGTEAFF
TRBJ2-3,-,TRBV28,few,TGTGCCAGCCACGTCGGGGGGCTCATTTTCACAGATACGCAGTATTTT,CASHVGGLIFTDTQYF
TRBJ2-1,TRBD2,TRBV15,many,TGTGCCACCAGCACCCGACTAGCGGGAGGGCCAGATGAGCAGTTCTTC,CATSTRLAGGPDEQFF
TRBJ2-5,-,TRBV7-2,-,TGTGCCAGCAGAAGGACGCCCGTCCAAGAGACCCAGTACTTC,CASRRTPVQETQYF